Each of the 7 T cell receptor beta chains below was sequenced from the same sample in a study of monozygotic twins with inflammatory bowel disease. Following a re-call of the 5' RACE reads, TCRdb has one entry per CDR3 protein and lacks DNA. The sample's table shows under 350,000 distinct CDR3 sequences. Material for sequencing was blood. Source of these receptors: a human donor with ulcerative colitis or Crohn's disease, or a healthy co-twin of an affected twin (not recorded which).

The chain employs TRBV9 and TRBJ2-1; TCRdb outputs TRBD2, but without DNA this stays unchecked. Germline CDR1 SGDLS, CDR2 YYNGEE. The CDR3 consists of 15 residues. Here the CDR3 reads CASSPRGLAYNEQFF.

V usage is TRBV4-3 and J usage is TRBJ2-4; TCRdb calls TRBD2, which cannot be checked without DNA. The CDR3 extends over 18 amino acids. Germline loops: CDR1 LGHNA, CDR2 YSLEER. CDR3 sequence: CASSQDRWASGLKNMQYF.

This sequence joins TRBV2 and TRBJ2-1; with no DNA, the TCRdb D assignment of TRBD2 cannot be verified. The CDR3 consists of 13 residues. The germline V gene encodes CDR1 SNHLY and CDR2 FYNNEI. The CDR3 loop is CASRLAGGQGQFF.

V usage is TRBV20-1 and J usage is TRBJ1-1; no DNA is available, so the TRBD1 call from TCRdb remains unchecked. There are 13 residues in the CDR3. CDR1 and CDR2 (germline): DFQATT, SNEGSKA (reference sequence). CDR3 protein: CSGAGAMNTEAFF.

V usage is TRBV6-2 or TRBV6-3 and J usage is TRBJ1-5; the TCRdb call, TRBD1, lacks DNA for checking. The germline gives CDR1 MNHEY, CDR2 SVGEGT. The CDR3 contains 15 residues. The CDR3 protein is CASTRDRPSNQPQHF.

The V and J genes are TRBV10-3 and TRBJ2-5; TCRdb gives TRBD1 as the D gene, but with no DNA this cannot be confirmed. This CDR3 spans 14 amino acids. CDR1 ENHRY and CDR2 SYGVKD come from the germline V gene. This CDR3 is CAISEVPGEETQYF.

The rearrangement joins TRBV20-1 to TRBJ1-5; absent DNA, TCRdb's TRBD1 call cannot be checked. Germline-derived CDR1 and CDR2 are DFQATT and SNEGSKA (reference sequence). The CDR3 contains 15 residues. CDR3 loop: CSARDVKGARQPQHF.